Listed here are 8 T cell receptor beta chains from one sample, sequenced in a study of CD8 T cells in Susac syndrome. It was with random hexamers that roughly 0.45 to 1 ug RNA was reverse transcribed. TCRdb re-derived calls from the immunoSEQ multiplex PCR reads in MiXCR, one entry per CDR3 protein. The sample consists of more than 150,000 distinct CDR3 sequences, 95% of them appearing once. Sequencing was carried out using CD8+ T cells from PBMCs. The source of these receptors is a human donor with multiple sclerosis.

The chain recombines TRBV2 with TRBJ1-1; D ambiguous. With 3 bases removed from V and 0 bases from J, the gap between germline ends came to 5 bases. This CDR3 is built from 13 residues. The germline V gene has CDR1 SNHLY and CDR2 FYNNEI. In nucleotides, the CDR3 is TGTGCCAGCAGTGATGGACTGAACACTGAAGCTTTCTTT. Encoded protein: CASSDGLNTEAFF.

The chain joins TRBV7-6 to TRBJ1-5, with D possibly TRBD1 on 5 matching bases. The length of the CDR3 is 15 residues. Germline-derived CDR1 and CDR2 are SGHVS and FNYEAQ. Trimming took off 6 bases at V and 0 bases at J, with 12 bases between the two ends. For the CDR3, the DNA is TGTGCCAGCAGTCCTACAGGATATAGCAATCAGCCCCAGCATTTT. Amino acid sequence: CASSPTGYSNQPQHF.

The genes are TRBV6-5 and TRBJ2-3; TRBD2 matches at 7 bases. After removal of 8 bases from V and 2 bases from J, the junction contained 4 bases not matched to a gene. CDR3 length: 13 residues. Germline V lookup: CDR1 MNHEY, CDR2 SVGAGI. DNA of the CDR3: TGTGCCAGCGCTAGCGGATCCACAGATACGCAGTATTTT. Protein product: CASASGSTDTQYF.

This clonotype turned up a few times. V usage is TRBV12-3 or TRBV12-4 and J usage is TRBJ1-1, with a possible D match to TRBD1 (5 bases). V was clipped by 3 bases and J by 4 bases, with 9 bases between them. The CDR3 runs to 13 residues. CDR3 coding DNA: TGTGCCAGCAGTTTGCAGGGAGGCACTGAAGCTTTCTTT. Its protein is CASSLQGGTEAFF.

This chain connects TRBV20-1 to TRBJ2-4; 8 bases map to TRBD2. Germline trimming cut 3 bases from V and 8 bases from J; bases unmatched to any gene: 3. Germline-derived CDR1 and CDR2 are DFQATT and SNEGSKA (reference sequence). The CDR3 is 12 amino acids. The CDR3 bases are TGCAGTGCTAGTGCCGGGGGGGACATTCAGTACTTC. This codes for CSASAGGDIQYF.

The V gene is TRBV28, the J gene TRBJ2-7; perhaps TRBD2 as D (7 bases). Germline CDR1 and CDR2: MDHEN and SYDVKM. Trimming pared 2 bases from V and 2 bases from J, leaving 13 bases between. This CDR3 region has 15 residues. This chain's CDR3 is CASSLHGRGTYEQYV. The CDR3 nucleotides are TGTGCCAGCAGTTTACATGGGAGGGGGACCTACGAGCAGTACGTC.

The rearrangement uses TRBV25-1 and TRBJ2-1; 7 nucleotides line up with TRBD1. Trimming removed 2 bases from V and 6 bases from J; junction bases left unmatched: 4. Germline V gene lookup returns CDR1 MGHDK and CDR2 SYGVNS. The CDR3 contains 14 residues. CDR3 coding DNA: TGTGCCAGCAGTGAAGATCCAGGGGGCAATGAGCAGTTCTTC. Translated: CASSEDPGGNEQFF. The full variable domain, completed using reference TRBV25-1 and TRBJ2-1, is EADIYQTPRYLVIGTGKKITLECSQTMGHDKMYWYQQDPGMELHLIHYSYGVNSTEKGDLSSESTVSRIRTEHFPLTLESARPSHTSQYLCASSEDPGGNEQFFGPGTRLTVL.

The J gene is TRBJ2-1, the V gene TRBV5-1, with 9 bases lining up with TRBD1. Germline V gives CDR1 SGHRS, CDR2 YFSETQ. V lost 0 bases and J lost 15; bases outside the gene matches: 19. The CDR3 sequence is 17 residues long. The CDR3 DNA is TGCGCCAGCAGCTTGGGTCCCTACTCGCCCCGGGACAGGGTACCGTTCTTC. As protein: CASSLGPYSPRDRVPFF.